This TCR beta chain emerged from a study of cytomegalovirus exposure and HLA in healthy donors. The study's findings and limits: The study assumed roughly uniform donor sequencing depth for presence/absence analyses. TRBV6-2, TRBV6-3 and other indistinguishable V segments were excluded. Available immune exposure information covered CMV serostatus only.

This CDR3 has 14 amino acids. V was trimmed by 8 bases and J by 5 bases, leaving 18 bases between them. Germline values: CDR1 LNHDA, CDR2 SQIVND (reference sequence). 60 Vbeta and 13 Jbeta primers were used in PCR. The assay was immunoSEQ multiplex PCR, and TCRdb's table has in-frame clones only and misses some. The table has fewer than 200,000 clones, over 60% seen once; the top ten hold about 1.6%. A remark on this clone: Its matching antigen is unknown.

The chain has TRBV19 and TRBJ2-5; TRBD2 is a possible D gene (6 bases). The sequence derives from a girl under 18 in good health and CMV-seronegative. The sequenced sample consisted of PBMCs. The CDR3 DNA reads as TGTGCCAGTGGCGACCGGGACTTGGCCGAGACCCAGTACTTC. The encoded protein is CASGDRDLAETQYF. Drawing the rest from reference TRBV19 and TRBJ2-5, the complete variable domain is DGGITQSPKYLFRKEGQNVTLSCEQNLNHDAMYWYRQDPGQGLRLIYYSQIVNDFQKGDIAEGYSVSREKKESFPLTVTSAQKNPTAFYLCASGDRDLAETQYFGPGTRLLVL.